This T cell receptor (beta chain) was recorded in a study of patients and donors after allogeneic stem cell transplantation. TCRdb independently ran MiXCR on the RT-PCR reads; one entry per CDR3 protein. The table has around 29,000 distinct CDR3 sequences, 37% seen once; the top ten hold approximately 82%. V was trimmed by 6 bases and J by 0 bases, leaving 8 bases between them. The CDR3 extends over 13 amino acids. The germline V gene encodes CDR1 ENHRY and CDR2 SYGVKD. The rearrangement links TRBV10-3 to TRBJ1-1; D remains unclear. Sequencing input: blood, either unsorted or a sorted T cell fraction (not recorded which). The source of this sequence is a human donor who was either an allogeneic HSCT recipient or a stem cell or donor lymphocyte infusion donor (not recorded which). It is not recorded whose cells these are; they may come from a transplant donor. This CDR3 is CAIRGHLNTEAFF. CDR3 DNA sequence: TGTGCCATCAGAGGCCACTTGAACACTGAAGCTTTCTTT.